Listed below are T cell receptor beta chains from one sample, sequenced in a study of T cells after posttransplantation cyclophosphamide. Generated by immunoSEQ multiplex PCR, the TCRdb table keeps only in-frame clones and is missing some. This sample has fewer than 45,000 clones, with around 80% found just once. The sequences come from CD4+ T cells sorted from blood, collected roughly 2,000 days after a stem cell transplant with posttransplant cyclophosphamide. The receptor set was obtained from a female patient in her thirties or forties who received an allogeneic stem cell transplant from a related donor, was CMV-positive, and had no GVHD. T cells may partly derive from the graft donor. Each CDR3 is given with its conserved first and last residue. A D gene is named only where the DNA matches it firmly. Expanded clones get a size class; other rows say once, few or many, or leave the size out.

v_gene	d_gene	j_gene	abundance	CDR3nt	CDR3aa
TRBV15	TRBD2	TRBJ2-5	once	TGTGCCACCAGCAGCCCGGGACTAGCGGAAGAGACCCAGTACTTC	CATSSPGLAEETQYF
TRBV5-1	NA	TRBJ2-3	NA	TGCGCCAGCAGCTTGGCTACAGATACGCAGTATTTT	CASSLATDTQYF
TRBV6-6	NA	TRBJ2-1	NA	TGTGCCAGCGGCGGGTACAATGAGCAGTTCTTC	CASGGYNEQFF
TRBV6-4	NA	TRBJ1-6	once	TGTGCCAGCAGTGACTCACTAAATTCACCCCTCCACTTT	CASSDSLNSPLHF
TRBV5-1	TRBD2	TRBJ2-5	few	TGCGCCAGCAGCTCGACTAGCGGGGTCCCGGGGAGGGAGACCCAGTACTTC	CASSSTSGVPGRETQYF
TRBV10-3	TRBD1	TRBJ1-2	few	TGTGCCATCGCGGGACAGAACTATGGCTACACCTTC	CAIAGQNYGYTF
TRBV9	TRBD1	TRBJ2-1	few	TGTGCCAGCAGCGTGGGGAGTCGGGACAGGGTGAATGAGCAGTTCTTC	CASSVGSRDRVNEQFF
TRBV7-9	NA	TRBJ1-6	NA	TGTGCCAGCAGCGGACGGAGGGGTGCTACTAATTCACCCCTCCACTTT	CASSGRRGATNSPLHF
TRBV19	TRBD1	TRBJ2-1	NA	TGTGCCAGTAGACATAGGGACAGGGGTTATGAGCAGTTCTTC	CASRHRDRGYEQFF
TRBV6-4	TRBD1	TRBJ2-7	NA	TGTGCCAGCAGCCGGGACAGGGACAAAGAGCAGTACTTC	CASSRDRDKEQYF
TRBV7-2	NA	TRBJ1-2	few	TGTGCCAGCAGCTTGAGAGGGCCAAGTGGCTACACCTTC	CASSLRGPSGYTF
TRBV6-1	TRBD1	TRBJ2-1	NA	TGTGCCACCGTTCCGGGACAGGGGAGGACTGAGCAGTTCTTC	CATVPGQGRTEQFF
TRBV7-9	NA	TRBJ2-5	NA	TGTGCCAGCAGCTTGGTCAGACAAGAGACCCAGTACTTC	CASSLVRQETQYF
TRBV7-2	TRBD2	TRBJ2-3	NA	TGTGCCAGCAGCTTACTCCGACTAGCTCGTAGCACAGATACGCAGTATTTT	CASSLLRLARSTDTQYF
TRBV7-2	TRBD1	TRBJ1-5	once	TGTGCCAGCAGCTTAAAGGGGGCAGCTAGCAATCAGCCCCAGCATTTT	CASSLKGAASNQPQHF
TRBV28	NA	TRBJ1-2	medium-sized	TGTGCCAGCAGATCGGGGGGGACCTATGGCTACACCTTC	CASRSGGTYGYTF
TRBV19	TRBD2	TRBJ2-3	NA	TGTGCCAGTAGTATGGGGGGGGTTGGCGCAGATACGCAGTATTTT	CASSMGGVGADTQYF
TRBV19	TRBD2	TRBJ2-7	NA	TGTGCCAGTAGTTGGACTAGCGGGGGTGCCTACGAGCAGTACTTC	CASSWTSGGAYEQYF
TRBV5-8	NA	TRBJ1-4	NA	TGTGCCAGCAGCTTATGGGCCCGGGAAAAACTGTTTTTT	CASSLWAREKLFF
TRBV27	TRBD1	TRBJ1-5	NA	TGTGCCAGCAGAAAGACAGGGGTCGTAATAGGAAGCAATCAGCCCCAGCATTTT	CASRKTGVVIGSNQPQHF
TRBV5-1	TRBD1	TRBJ2-7	few	TGCGCCAGCAGCTTCCGACAGGGCGAGACCTACGAGCAGTACTTC	CASSFRQGETYEQYF
TRBV11-2	NA	TRBJ2-2	NA	TGTGCCAGCAGCTTAAGGGGGAACACCGGGGAGCTGTTTTTT	CASSLRGNTGELFF
TRBV7-3	TRBD2	TRBJ2-1	once	TGTGCCAGCAGCTTACGGGGGGGCTATGAGCAGTTCTTC	CASSLRGGYEQFF
TRBV7-9	NA	TRBJ1-3	once	TGTGCCAGCACCCCAGCGGGTGGAGGAAACACCATATATTTT	CASTPAGGGNTIYF
TRBV5-1	NA	TRBJ1-2	few	TGCGCCAGCCCCACGGACTTCGCTCCGAGCTATGGCTACACCTTC	CASPTDFAPSYGYTF
TRBV7-9	NA	TRBJ2-7	NA	TGTGCCAGCAGTCCCGGGACATACTACGAGCAGTACTTC	CASSPGTYYEQYF
TRBV6-1	TRBD2	TRBJ2-7	NA	TGTGCCAGCAGTGACCTAGCGGGGGGAGGTGAAGAGCAGTACTTC	CASSDLAGGGEEQYF
TRBV6-1	TRBD2	TRBJ2-5	NA	TGTGCCAGCAGTGCCCTGGGCCTAGCGGGGCAAGAGACCCAGTACTTC	CASSALGLAGQETQYF